These 6 T cell receptor beta chains share one sample of origin, sequenced in a study of beta chain features in type 1 diabetes. Study results and limitations: Shorter TCRB CDR3s, moderately but significantly so, marked every one of the four CD4+ subsets in Type 1 diabetes patients.

The whole isolated RNA underwent reverse transcription, so sequencing captured expressed TCRB transcripts. Repertoires were generated with immunoSEQ multiplex PCR, while TCRdb's copy carries only in-frame clones and drops some. The table shows 600,000 or so clones, with around 12% occurring only once. These receptors have no identified antigens. The sequencing sample was made of naive CD4+ T cells from blood. Receptors were obtained from a young man with type 1 diabetes.

The V call is TRBV11-2, the J call TRBJ1-5; D uncertain. The germline CDR1 and CDR2 sequences are SGHAT and FQNNGV. The CDR3 is 14 amino acids. The V and J ends lost 4 bases and 2 bases respectively, with 9 bases between them. Written as DNA, the CDR3 is TGTGCCAGCAGCTCGAATCAGGGCAATCAGCCCCAGCATTTT. This codes for CASSSNQGNQPQHF.

This clone was recorded a few times. The same CDR3 also results from other DNA sequences found in this sample. The genes are TRBV30 and TRBJ1-5; D is unresolved. The CDR3 runs 12 residues. Trimming shortened V by 0 bases and J by 3 bases, and 3 bases separated the two germline ends. Germline V gives CDR1 GTSNPN, CDR2 SVGIG (reference sequence). The CDR3 loop is CAWSVFNQPQHF. As DNA, the CDR3 is TGTGCCTGGAGTGTGTTCAATCAGCCCCAGCATTTT.

This clone was counted between two and nine times. V gene TRBV4-3 combines with J gene TRBJ2-3; D may be TRBD2 (6 bases). Trimming left V 4 bases short and J 1 base short, with 15 bases between. The CDR3 is 16 amino acids. Germline values: CDR1 LGHNA, CDR2 YSLEER. In nucleotides, the CDR3 is TGCGCCAGCAGCCCATTTGGGGAGGAGGGCACAGATACGCAGTATTTT. This codes for CASSPFGEEGTDTQYF.

This chain links TRBV29-1 with TRBJ2-1; 8 bases align to TRBD2. J lost 8 bases, V lost 7 bases, and 16 bases had no gene match. The CDR3 covers 15 residues. CDR1 SQVTM and CDR2 ANQGSEA come from the germline V gene. The chain's CDR3 is CSGDNLGGAADEQFF. DNA for the CDR3: TGCAGCGGGGATAACCTCGGGGGGGCGGCGGATGAGCAGTTCTTC.

The V and J genes are TRBV7-2 and TRBJ2-7; D ambiguous. CDR3 size: 13 residues. Germline values: CDR1 SGHTA, CDR2 FQGNSA. V was pared by 1 base and J by 8 bases, with 12 bases between. The CDR3 is CASSLVSREQQYF. The CDR3 DNA reads as TGTGCCAGCAGCTTAGTCTCGCGCGAACAGCAGTACTTC.

This clone was detected only a few times. V gene TRBV27 combines with J gene TRBJ1-1; 11 bases map to TRBD1. This CDR3 is built from 18 residues. Germline V CDR1 and CDR2: MNHEY, SMNVEV (reference sequence). V was clipped by 7 bases and J by 0 bases; unmatched bases: 13. CDR3 loop: CASIFRWDRGKMNTEAFF. The CDR3 region has the DNA TGTGCCAGCATCTTTAGATGGGACAGGGGGAAGATGAACACTGAAGCTTTCTTT.